These 29 T cell receptor beta chains share one sample of origin, sequenced in a study of CD8 T cells in Susac syndrome. RNA, at about 0.45 to 1 ug, was reverse transcribed with random hexamers. TCRdb reanalysed the immunoSEQ multiplex PCR reads using MiXCR and keeps one entry per CDR3 protein. Counted here are about 300,000 distinct CDR3 sequences, around 91% occurring once; the ten biggest clones make up approximately 0.2%. The sample consisted of CD8+ T cells from PBMCs. The receptor source for this set is a human donor with multiple sclerosis.

This sequence joins TRBV2 and TRBJ2-7, with 7 bases fitting TRBD2. Unmatched junction bases numbered 9, after V lost 4 bases and J lost 6 bases. This CDR3 has 14 amino acids. Germline V lookup: CDR1 SNHLY, CDR2 FYNNEI. Here the CDR3 reads CASSVGGTNFEQYF. The CDR3 DNA follows: TGTGCCAGCAGTGTGGGGGGGACCAACTTCGAGCAGTACTTC.

The chain uses TRBV7-9 and TRBJ2-4; 15 bases match TRBD2. With V trimmed by 5 bases and J by 8 bases, 10 bases remained unmatched. The CDR3 totals 17 residues. Per the germline V gene, CDR1 is SEHNR and CDR2 is FQNEAQ (reference sequence). In DNA, the CDR3 is TGTGCCAGCAGCCTGCGGACTAGCGGGAGGGGAGGAGACATTCAGTACTTC. The encoded protein is CASSLRTSGRGGDIQYF. Using reference TRBV7-9 and TRBJ2-4 for the parts outside the CDR3, the full variable domain is DTGVSQNPRHKITKRGQNVTFRCDPISEHNRLYWYRQTLGQGPEFLTYFQNEAQLEKSRLLSDRFSAERPKGSFSTLEIQRTEQGDSAMYLCASSLRTSGRGGDIQYFGAGTRLSVL.

The rearrangement links TRBV12-3 or TRBV12-4 to TRBJ1-2; no clear D. This CDR3 has 15 amino acids. Trimming shortened V by 8 bases and J by 0 bases, and 16 bases separated the two germline ends. For the CDR3, the DNA is TGTGCCAGCTGTGTCCGGGGTCTTGCTAACTATGGCTACACCTTC. Translated: CASCVRGLANYGYTF.

This clonotype has a single count. The chain uses TRBV20-1 and TRBJ1-5; D remains unclear. The germline V and J ends were trimmed by 1 base and 3 bases, with 13 bases remaining between them. The germline gives CDR1 DFQATT, CDR2 SNEGSKA (reference sequence). This CDR3 is built from 15 residues. Written as DNA, the CDR3 is TGCAGTGCTAGAGGAGTGCAGGCCGACAATCAGCCCCAGCATTTT. Translated, it gives CSARGVQADNQPQHF.

This clonotype was counted once. The genes are TRBV7-8 and TRBJ2-3; D remains unclear. The length of the CDR3 is 15 residues. Per the germline V gene, CDR1 is SGHVS and CDR2 is FQNEAQ. V lost 5 bases, J lost 0 bases, and 12 bases lay in between. CDR3 protein: CASSTPLDSTDTQYF. The CDR3 DNA is TGTGCCAGCAGCACCCCTCTCGATAGCACAGATACGCAGTATTTT.

The rearrangement uses TRBV5-6 and TRBJ1-2, with unresolved D. Germline V lookup: CDR1 SGHDT, CDR2 YYEEEE. This CDR3 spans 12 amino acids. The V gene lost 4 bases and the J gene lost 6 bases, with 10 bases spanning the gap. The CDR3 DNA follows: TGTGCCAGCAGCCTGACCAGGAATGGCTACACCTTC. Translated, it gives CASSLTRNGYTF. Drawing the rest from reference TRBV5-6 and TRBJ1-2, the complete variable domain is DAGVTQSPTHLIKTRGQQVTLRCSPKSGHDTVSWYQQALGQGPQFIFQYYEEEERQRGNFPDRFSGHQFPNYSSELNVNALLLGDSALYLCASSLTRNGYTFGSGTRLTVV.

The gene calls are TRBV6-5 and TRBJ2-1, with D possibly matching TRBD1 (5 bases). Trimming shortened V by 0 bases and J by 5 bases, and 8 bases separated the two germline ends. CDR3 length: 14 amino acids. The germline V gene has CDR1 MNHEY and CDR2 SVGAGI. The CDR3 DNA is TGTGCCAGCAGTTACTCAGAGACAGACAATGAGCAGTTCTTC. This translates into CASSYSETDNEQFF.

The DNA for the CDR3 is TGTGCCAGCAGCCCCCTAATGGATACGCAGTATTTT. Protein: CASSPLMDTQYF. V is TRBV7-6 and J is TRBJ2-3; no reliable D call. This CDR3 has 12 residues. Deletions cut 5 bases from V and 6 bases from J, with 9 bases between. Germline CDR1 reads SGHVS; CDR2 reads FNYEAQ.

The chain combines TRBV27 with TRBJ2-2; the D gene is possibly TRBD2 (6 bases). The germline V and J ends were trimmed by 3 bases and 5 bases, with 10 bases remaining between them. Germline loops: CDR1 MNHEY, CDR2 SMNVEV (reference sequence). The CDR3 extends over 14 amino acids. As DNA, the CDR3 is TGTGCCAGCAGTTTGCGCGGGGCAACCGGGGAGCTGTTTTTT. It is translated as CASSLRGATGELFF.

This chain connects TRBV13 to TRBJ2-2, with D uncertain. CDR3 size: 12 residues. V lost 4 bases and J lost 3, with 3 bases in between. The germline gives CDR1 PRHDT, CDR2 FYEKMQ (reference sequence). CDR3 DNA: TGTGCCAGCAGCTCCTACACCGGGGAGCTGTTTTTT. Protein: CASSSYTGELFF.

The chain couples TRBV9 to TRBJ2-5; 9 nucleotides agree with TRBD1. The CDR3 runs 18 residues. Germline V gene sequence: CDR1 SGDLS, CDR2 YYNGEE. V shed 4 bases, J shed 5 bases, and the junction held 18 bases outside the gene matches. The CDR3 region is CASSHNRDREGGWETQYF. CDR3 sequence (DNA): TGTGCCAGCAGCCACAATCGGGACAGGGAAGGAGGGTGGGAGACCCAGTACTTC.

The chain employs TRBV9 and TRBJ2-2; 9 bases fit TRBD2. V lost 5 bases to trimming and J lost 2 bases; unmatched junction nucleotides: 10. CDR1 is SGDLS, CDR2 YYNGEE, per germline. This CDR3 comprises 17 residues. CDR3 bases: TGTGCCAGCAGTTCCCCTGCTAGCGGGGTTAACACCGGGGAGCTGTTTTTT. Translated, it gives CASSSPASGVNTGELFF.

This clonotype has only one observation. The chain employs TRBV20-1 and TRBJ2-3; no clear D gene. Germline V gives CDR1 DFQATT, CDR2 SNEGSKA (reference sequence). This CDR3 is 16 amino acids long. V was trimmed by 4 bases and J by 0 bases, leaving 17 bases between them. CDR3 amino acids: CSATLLPYSSTDTQYF. In nucleotides, the CDR3 is TGCAGTGCTACTCTCCTCCCCTACTCCAGCACAGATACGCAGTATTTT.

The chain is built from TRBV6-1 and TRBJ1-4; TRBD1 agrees at 9 bases. The CDR3 contains 17 residues. Trimming at V came to 2 bases and at J to 5 bases, leaving 9 bases not matched to a gene. Germline values: CDR1 MNHNS, CDR2 SASEGT. CDR3 coding DNA: TGTGCCAGCAGTGAATCTCCGGGACAGGGTATAAATGAAAAACTGTTTTTT. Translating gives CASSESPGQGINEKLFF.

The CDR3 nucleotides are TGTGCCAGCAGCTTGGCCCCGGGACTAGCCAATGAGCAGTTCTTC. This codes for CASSLAPGLANEQFF. The genes are TRBV5-4 and TRBJ2-1; 9 bases match TRBD2. The V gene's germline CDR1 is SGHNT and CDR2 YYREEE (reference sequence). The V and J ends lost 0 bases and 6 bases, in that order; junction bases with no gene match: 4. The CDR3 covers 15 residues.

The CDR3 nucleotides read TGTGCCAGCAGTTTAGATATGCGGGAGACCCAGTACTTC. This codes for CASSLDMRETQYF. The chain couples TRBV27 to TRBJ2-5; D remains unclear. This CDR3 spans 13 amino acids. V shed 2 bases and J shed 5 bases, with 9 bases lying between them. The germline V gene has CDR1 MNHEY and CDR2 SMNVEV (reference sequence).

The chain is built from TRBV11-2 and TRBJ2-1; weak D call: TRBD2 (5 bases). The V and J ends lost 4 bases and 6 bases respectively, with 16 bases between them. Germline V CDR1 and CDR2: SGHAT, FQNNGV. There are 15 residues in the CDR3. Here the CDR3 reads CASSSVLDSRNEQFF. The CDR3 DNA reads as TGTGCCAGCAGCTCAGTACTAGACTCGCGCAATGAGCAGTTCTTC. The full variable domain, rest sourced from reference TRBV11-2 and TRBJ2-1, is EAGVAQSPRYKIIEKRQSVAFWCNPISGHATLYWYQQILGQGPKLLIQFQNNGVVDDSQLPKDRFSAERLKGVDSTLKIQPAKLEDSAVYLCASSSVLDSRNEQFFGPGTRLTVL.

The V call is TRBV28, the J call TRBJ1-5, with a possible D match to TRBD1 (5 bases). CDR1 is MDHEN, CDR2 SYDVKM, per germline. The CDR3 runs to 14 residues. Trimming pared 3 bases from V and 6 bases from J, leaving 12 bases between. The CDR3 sequence is CASSFDSGVQPQHF. CDR3 DNA sequence: TGTGCCAGCAGTTTTGACAGCGGAGTTCAGCCCCAGCATTTT.

The rearrangement links TRBV12-3 or TRBV12-4 to TRBJ2-5; 7 nucleotides line up with TRBD2. With 3 bases clipped from V and 2 bases from J, the junction kept 9 bases outside the gene matches. The CDR3 length is 16 residues. The CDR3 sequence: CASSLPSGSKQETQYF. DNA for the CDR3: TGTGCCAGCAGTTTGCCTAGCGGATCAAAACAAGAGACCCAGTACTTC.

This clonotype has just one count. The chain employs TRBV4-1 and TRBJ1-2; 10 bases agree with TRBD1. CDR1 MGHRA and CDR2 YSYEKL come from the germline V gene. This CDR3 contains 18 residues. Trimming removed 1 base from V and 4 bases from J; junction bases left unmatched: 12. CDR3 DNA sequence: TGCGCCAGCAGCCAAGTTGCCGGGACAGGGGAAGCAGGCTATGGCTACACCTTC. This codes for CASSQVAGTGEAGYGYTF.

The genes are TRBV18 and TRBJ2-3; the D gene is possibly TRBD1 (7 bases). CDR3 length equals 16 residues. Germline V gives CDR1 KGHSH, CDR2 LQKENI. Trimming cost V 3 bases and J 1 base, with 14 bases left between them. Here the CDR3 DNA reads TGTGCCAGCTCACCTCCGGAGGGGGCTGGCACAGATACGCAGTATTTT. This gives the protein CASSPPEGAGTDTQYF.

This clonotype was counted a single time. The J gene is TRBJ2-7, the V gene TRBV29-1; D is unclear. The CDR3 length is 13 residues. With 5 bases removed from V and 2 bases from J, the gap between germline ends came to 13 bases. Germline V gene data show CDR1 as SQVTM and CDR2 as ANQGSEA. CDR3 coding DNA: TGCAGCGTTTCGGCCGGTCGACCCTACGAGCAGTACTTC. The encoded protein is CSVSAGRPYEQYF.

The rearrangement joins TRBV7-9 to TRBJ2-2; no firm D call. V was cut by 2 bases and J by 0 bases, with 13 bases left in between. Germline values: CDR1 SEHNR, CDR2 FQNEAQ (reference sequence). CDR3 length equals 17 residues. CDR3 nucleotide sequence: TGTGCCAGCAGCTTAATCGTCAGACCCACGAACACCGGGGAGCTGTTTTTT. This gives the protein CASSLIVRPTNTGELFF.

The CDR3 DNA reads TGTGCCAGCAGTTACTCAAGGTGGCAGTTCTTC. It translates to CASSYSRWQFF. The V gene is TRBV6-2 or TRBV6-3, the J gene TRBJ2-1, with D hard to call. Trimming removed 0 bases from V and 12 bases from J, with 6 bases in between. Germline loops: CDR1 MNHEY, CDR2 SVGEGT. This CDR3 is 11 amino acids long.

This clonotype was found once. The chain links TRBV5-4 to TRBJ2-7; 7 bases map to TRBD2. The CDR3 length is 15 residues. The V and J ends lost 4 bases and 4 bases, in that order; junction bases with no gene match: 11. The germline V gene has CDR1 SGHNT and CDR2 YYREEE (reference sequence). CDR3 coding DNA: TGTGCCAGCAGCGGCCGGGACGGGAGGAGGTACGAGCAGTACTTC. It is translated as CASSGRDGRRYEQYF.

This chain joins TRBV7-9 and TRBJ1-2; TRBD1 is a possible D gene (5 bases). This CDR3 has 14 amino acids. Germline CDR1 reads SEHNR; CDR2 reads FQNEAQ (reference sequence). V was shortened by 0 bases and J by 8 bases, with 13 bases between the two germline ends. The CDR3 loop is CASSLAMGPRGYTF. CDR3 bases: TGTGCCAGCAGCTTAGCCATGGGACCTCGGGGCTACACCTTC.

This chain uses TRBV9 with TRBJ2-1; TRBD2 agrees at 11 bases. Trimming cost V 3 bases and J 0 bases; bases outside gene matches: 14. CDR1 and CDR2 from the germline V gene are SGDLS and YYNGEE. This CDR3 is 20 amino acids long. This chain's CDR3 is CASSASPTSGTLSSYNEQFF. DNA for the CDR3: TGTGCCAGCAGCGCCTCCCCGACTAGCGGGACTCTGAGCTCCTACAATGAGCAGTTCTTC.

The V gene is TRBV15, the J gene TRBJ1-2; the D gene is possibly TRBD1 (5 bases). Deletions cut 3 bases from V and 6 bases from J, with 11 bases between. This CDR3 comprises 13 residues. CDR1 is LNHNV, CDR2 YYDKDF, per germline (reference sequence). The CDR3, as DNA: TGTGCCACCAGCAGGGGGGAAGTGGATGGCTACACCTTC. Residues: CATSRGEVDGYTF.

The V gene is TRBV7-2, the J gene TRBJ1-1, with D unclear. The CDR3 has 14 amino acids. Per the germline V gene, CDR1 is SGHTA and CDR2 is FQGNSA. Trimming took off 3 bases at V and 1 base at J, with 9 bases between the two ends. The CDR3: CASSFLAQNTEAFF. CDR3 sequence (DNA): TGTGCCAGCAGCTTCCTCGCCCAGAACACTGAAGCTTTCTTT.